The 30 T cell receptor beta chains in this list originate from one sample, sequenced in a study of blood T cell repertoires in COVID-19. The data were produced by immunoSEQ multiplex PCR, yet TCRdb's version contains in-frame clones alone and is incomplete. The sample has about 200,000 clones, roughly 90% seen once. Sequenced input: PBMCs or T cells enriched from blood (not recorded which). These receptor sequences come from a woman aged 18-30 years who had recovered from COVID-19.

CDR3 region: CASSVVSSLNTEAFF. The CDR3 DNA is TGTGCCAGCAGCGTAGTTAGCAGTTTAAACACTGAAGCTTTCTTT. The rearrangement joins TRBV9 to TRBJ1-1; D gene uncertain. Germline CDR1 reads SGDLS; CDR2 reads YYNGEE. Trimming left V 0 bases short and J 2 bases short, with 11 bases between. This CDR3 is built from 15 residues.

This clone was found a few times. The J gene is TRBJ1-2, the V gene TRBV5-1, with TRBD1 identical over 7 bases. Germline assignment: CDR1 SGHRS and CDR2 YFSETQ. This CDR3 is 14 amino acids long. V was pared by 4 bases and J by 4 bases, with 7 bases of the junction left unmatched. CDR3 loop: CASSLGTDFYGYTF. CDR3 bases: TGCGCCAGCAGCCTAGGGACAGATTTCTATGGCTACACCTTC.

V is TRBV28 and J is TRBJ2-5, with 9 bases that match TRBD1. V dropped 5 bases and J dropped 1; count of bases not matched to a gene: 5. CDR1 and CDR2 (germline): MDHEN, SYDVKM. The CDR3 contains 15 residues. DNA of the CDR3: TGTGCCAGCAGTGGTGGACAGGGGTTCCAAGAGACCCAGTACTTC. Protein: CASSGGQGFQETQYF.

The chain carries TRBV5-1 and TRBJ1-2, with D perhaps matching TRBD1 (6 bases). The CDR3 extends over 15 amino acids. Germline lookup yields CDR1 SGHRS and CDR2 YFSETQ. V was clipped by 5 bases and J by 2 bases, with 16 bases between them. The CDR3 here is CASSSGDYQNYGYTF. CDR3 in DNA: TGCGCCAGCAGTTCAGGGGATTATCAAAACTATGGCTACACCTTC. Combining the CDR3 with reference TRBV5-1 and TRBJ1-2 gives the whole variable domain KAGVTQTPRYLIKTRGQQVTLSCSPISGHRSVSWYQQTPGQGLQFLFEYFSETQRNKGNFPGRFSGRQFSNSRSEMNVSTLELGDSALYLCASSSGDYQNYGYTFGSGTRLTVV.

The chain carries TRBV27 and TRBJ2-3; TRBD2 agrees at 9 bases. Germline V lookup: CDR1 MNHEY, CDR2 SMNVEV (reference sequence). The CDR3 consists of 15 residues. V was pared by 3 bases and J by 4 bases, with 5 bases of the junction left unmatched. CDR3 sequence: CASSFVLAGSDTQYF. In DNA, the CDR3 is TGTGCCAGCAGTTTCGTGCTAGCGGGGTCAGATACGCAGTATTTT.

This chain joins TRBV28 and TRBJ1-1; D unresolved. V dropped 8 bases and J dropped 3 bases, with 16 bases sitting between them. The germline V gene has CDR1 MDHEN and CDR2 SYDVKM. This CDR3 contains 14 residues. CDR3 sequence: CASGNRERYTEAFF. In DNA, the CDR3 is TGTGCCAGCGGTAATAGGGAGAGATACACTGAAGCTTTCTTT.

This clone has at least ten counts. As DNA, the CDR3 is TGTGCCAGCAGTGCCGCACTAGCGGGGGGTTTGGATACGCAGTATTTT. Translated: CASSAALAGGLDTQYF. The V call is TRBV7-9, the J call TRBJ2-3, with TRBD2 identical over 12 bases. After removal of 6 bases from V and 6 bases from J, the junction contained 10 bases not matched to a gene. This CDR3 has 16 residues. Germline CDR1 reads SEHNR; CDR2 reads FQNEAQ (reference sequence).

This clone was found a few times. The J gene is TRBJ2-3, the V gene TRBV7-6; 8 bases fit TRBD2. V trimming: 0 bases; J trimming: 6 bases; junction bases outside the gene matches: 23. Per germline, CDR1 SGHVS and CDR2 FNYEAQ. CDR3 length: 21 residues. The chain's CDR3 is CASSLARGLDDLSRSKDTQYF. The CDR3, as DNA: TGTGCCAGCAGCTTAGCGCGGGGACTAGATGATCTGTCACGTAGTAAGGATACGCAGTATTTT.

The rearrangement links TRBV27 to TRBJ2-7; tentatively, D is TRBD1 (6 bases). This CDR3 spans 13 amino acids. V lost 3 bases and J 2 bases, leaving 8 bases between the germline ends. Germline-derived CDR1 and CDR2 are MNHEY and SMNVEV (reference sequence). CDR3 bases: TGTGCCAGCAGTTTTGGGACAACCTACGAGCAGTACTTC. This gives the protein CASSFGTTYEQYF.

The chain links TRBV2 to TRBJ2-1, with 9 bases lining up with TRBD1. The CDR3 covers 19 residues. Germline loops: CDR1 SNHLY, CDR2 FYNNEI. The trim removed 4 bases at V and 0 bases at J, leaving 13 bases unmatched. Here the CDR3 reads CASSGGTGTYVGSYNEQFF. The DNA for the CDR3 is TGTGCCAGCAGTGGCGGGACAGGGACGTACGTTGGCTCCTACAATGAGCAGTTCTTC.

The CDR3 DNA reads as TGCGCCAGCAGCCAAATGGCCACCGGGACAGGGGTTTCACCCCTCCACTTT. Its translation: CASSQMATGTGVSPLHF. This chain joins TRBV4-1 and TRBJ1-6; TRBD1 agrees at 10 bases. The CDR3 covers 17 residues. With V trimmed by 2 bases and J by 9 bases, 10 bases remained unmatched. The germline V gene encodes CDR1 MGHRA and CDR2 YSYEKL.

This clone showed up just a few times. The genes are TRBV7-2 and TRBJ2-3; 8 nucleotides align to TRBD2. The CDR3 is 19 amino acids. Germline V gene data show CDR1 as SGHTA and CDR2 as FQGNSA. The junction had 17 bases not matched to a gene; V was cut back by 5 bases and J by 1 base. In DNA, the CDR3 is TGTGCCAGCAGCCTACGTACTCGAGTAGGGCGGGGGGGCACAGATACGCAGTATTTT. Translation gives CASSLRTRVGRGGTDTQYF.

This clone was observed once. The chain combines TRBV9 with TRBJ1-1, with 8 bases aligning to TRBD1. The CDR3 has 16 residues. J lost 2 bases, V lost 4 bases, and 10 bases had no gene match. Germline-derived CDR1 and CDR2 are SGDLS and YYNGEE. CDR3 in DNA: TGTGCCAGCAGCACCAGACCCGACAGGGGAAACACTGAAGCTTTCTTT. This translates into CASSTRPDRGNTEAFF.

J is TRBJ1-6 and V is TRBV5-6; 7 bases line up with TRBD1. Germline V gene data show CDR1 as SGHDT and CDR2 as YYEEEE. With 1 base clipped from V and 3 bases from J, the junction kept 13 bases outside the gene matches. The CDR3 spans 19 residues. This CDR3 reads CASSLRRQGVGFYNSPLHF. The CDR3 region has the DNA TGTGCCAGCAGCTTGAGGCGCCAGGGGGTTGGATTCTATAATTCACCCCTCCACTTT.

The rearrangement links TRBV7-9 to TRBJ1-5; no firm D call. V lost 5 bases to trimming and J lost 2 bases, with 7 bases between them. Germline values: CDR1 SEHNR, CDR2 FQNEAQ (reference sequence). The CDR3 totals 13 residues. CDR3 nucleotides: TGTGCCAGCAGCCTCCGCGGCAATCAGCCCCAGCATTTT. Protein product: CASSLRGNQPQHF.

This clone was detected only once. The V and J genes are TRBV9 and TRBJ2-1, with TRBD1 matching 7 bases. J gave up 2 bases and V 3 bases, and 8 bases lay outside the gene matches. The germline V gene encodes CDR1 SGDLS and CDR2 YYNGEE. The CDR3 sequence is 16 residues long. The CDR3 loop reads CASSAGTAHPYNEQFF. The CDR3 DNA is TGTGCCAGCAGCGCCGGGACAGCCCATCCCTACAATGAGCAGTTCTTC. The full variable domain, rest sourced from reference TRBV9 and TRBJ2-1, is DSGVTQTPKHLITATGQRVTLRCSPRSGDLSVYWYQQSLDQGLQFLIQYYNGEERAKGNILERFSAQQFPDLHSELNLSSLELGDSALYFCASSAGTAHPYNEQFFGPGTRLTVL.

CDR3 loop: CASSLATGVETQYF. The CDR3, as DNA: TGTGCCAGCAGCTTGGCGACAGGAGTAGAGACCCAGTACTTC. This sequence joins TRBV7-9 and TRBJ2-5, with D perhaps matching TRBD1 (6 bases). The CDR3 spans 14 residues. The ends were cut back, 3 bases at V and 4 bases at J, with 12 bases in the middle. In germline, CDR1 is SEHNR, CDR2 FQNEAQ (reference sequence). Together with reference TRBV7-9 and TRBJ2-5, the CDR3 gives the full variable domain: DTGVSQNPRHKITKRGQNVTFRCDPISEHNRLYWYRQTLGQGPEFLTYFQNEAQLEKSRLLSDRFSAERPKGSFSTLEIQRTEQGDSAMYLCASSLATGVETQYFGPGTRLLVL.

The chain couples TRBV27 to TRBJ2-7, with D perhaps TRBD2 (5 bases). Germline CDR1 is MNHEY and CDR2 is SMNVEV (reference sequence). With 8 bases removed from V and 3 bases from J, the gap between germline ends came to 20 bases. The CDR3 extends over 15 amino acids. The DNA of the CDR3 is TGTGCCAGCGGACCGGGGAGCGGCCCTGGCTACGAGCAGTACTTC. Protein: CASGPGSGPGYEQYF.

This clone was detected only a few times. This rearrangement joins TRBV5-6 to TRBJ1-1; no reliable D call. Between the trimmed V and J ends, which lost 3 bases and 4 bases, there was a span of 10 bases. Germline CDR1 is SGHDT and CDR2 is YYEEEE. CDR3 length: 13 amino acids. This CDR3 reads CASSSTSGTEAFF. The CDR3 DNA reads TGTGCCAGCAGCTCCACTTCCGGCACTGAAGCTTTCTTT.

The rearrangement links TRBV5-1 to TRBJ1-2, with TRBD1 matching over 8 bases. V dropped 4 bases and J dropped 8; count of bases not matched to a gene: 7. Germline-derived CDR1 and CDR2 are SGHRS and YFSETQ. There are 13 residues in the CDR3. The CDR3 is CASSPMDRDGYTF. The CDR3 region has the DNA TGCGCCAGCAGCCCCATGGACAGGGACGGCTACACCTTC. The full variable domain, completed using reference TRBV5-1 and TRBJ1-2, is KAGVTQTPRYLIKTRGQQVTLSCSPISGHRSVSWYQQTPGQGLQFLFEYFSETQRNKGNFPGRFSGRQFSNSRSEMNVSTLELGDSALYLCASSPMDRDGYTFGSGTRLTVV.

This sequence joins TRBV30 and TRBJ1-2; D remains ambiguous. This CDR3 has 13 amino acids. Germline CDR1 and CDR2: GTSNPN and SVGIG (reference sequence). The V gene lost 0 bases and the J gene lost 4 bases, with 9 bases spanning the gap. DNA of the CDR3: TGTGCCTGGAGTGTTGGAGGGATCTATGGCTACACCTTC. Its protein product is CAWSVGGIYGYTF.

This sequence joins TRBV15 and TRBJ1-4; 7 nucleotides line up with TRBD1. The J segment lost 0 bases and the V segment lost 3 bases, leaving 4 bases of the junction unmatched. Germline CDR1 reads LNHNV; CDR2 reads YYDKDF (reference sequence). The CDR3 is 16 amino acids. Here the CDR3 reads CATSRGTGATNEKLFF. CDR3 nucleotide sequence: TGTGCCACCAGCAGGGGAACAGGGGCAACTAATGAAAAACTGTTTTTT.

V usage is TRBV6-5 and J usage is TRBJ1-2; tentative D call: TRBD1 (5 bases). V was pared by 6 bases and J by 7 bases, with 18 bases between. Germline V gene sequence: CDR1 MNHEY, CDR2 SVGAGI. The CDR3 length is 14 residues. For the CDR3, the DNA is TGTGCCAGCAGGCAGGACACCCTGCGGGGTGGCTACACCTTC. Translating it yields CASRQDTLRGGYTF.

V usage is TRBV4-1 and J usage is TRBJ1-2; D is possibly TRBD1 (6 bases). Looked up from germline, CDR1 is MGHRA and CDR2 is YSYEKL. The CDR3 has 14 amino acids. Trimming took off 7 bases at V and 3 bases at J, with 15 bases between the two ends. The CDR3 DNA follows: TGCGCCAGCACTGGAGGAGGGGGGGACTATGGCTACACCTTC. This translates into CASTGGGGDYGYTF.

V gene TRBV12-3 or TRBV12-4 combines with J gene TRBJ1-3; D is ambiguous. Trimming took 6 bases from V and 0 from J, leaving 3 bases between them. The CDR3 spans 12 residues. This CDR3 is CASSISGNTIYF. CDR3 DNA sequence: TGTGCCAGCAGCATCTCTGGAAACACCATATATTTT.

This rearrangement joins TRBV5-4 to TRBJ2-7; 7 bases are a match to TRBD2. CDR1 and CDR2 from the germline V gene are SGHNT and YYREEE (reference sequence). The V gene end was trimmed by 4 bases and the J gene end by 6 bases; junction bases not matched to a gene: 16. The CDR3 consists of 16 residues. CDR3 sequence reads: CASSTKGGGILSEQYF. The CDR3 DNA follows: TGTGCCAGCAGCACTAAGGGCGGGGGTATCTTATCCGAGCAGTACTTC. The complete variable domain, with remaining parts taken from reference TRBV5-4 and TRBJ2-7, reads ETGVTQSPTHLIKTRGQQVTLRCSSQSGHNTVSWYQQALGQGPQFIFQYYREEENGRGNFPPRFSGLQFPNYSSELNVNALELDDSALYLCASSTKGGGILSEQYFGPGTRLTVT.

The rearrangement joins TRBV5-4 to TRBJ1-5; 9 positions agree with TRBD1. Losses at the gene ends were 4 bases for V and 1 base for J; bases not matched to a gene: 3. The CDR3 is 15 residues long. Germline CDR1 is SGHNT and CDR2 is YYREEE (reference sequence). The CDR3 region has the DNA TGTGCCAGCAGCCCGGGACAGGGCAGCAATCAGCCCCAGCATTTT. Its translation: CASSPGQGSNQPQHF.

The CDR3 DNA is TGCGCCAGCAGGATGAGCGGGGTCCCCCAAGAGACCCAGTACTTC. Its protein is CASRMSGVPQETQYF. The chain recombines TRBV5-1 with TRBJ2-5; 7 positions match TRBD2. The CDR3 contains 15 residues. J gave up 1 base and V 5 bases, and 8 bases lay outside the gene matches. CDR1 and CDR2 (germline): SGHRS, YFSETQ. Full variable domain (rest looked up from reference TRBV5-1 and TRBJ2-5): KAGVTQTPRYLIKTRGQQVTLSCSPISGHRSVSWYQQTPGQGLQFLFEYFSETQRNKGNFPGRFSGRQFSNSRSEMNVSTLELGDSALYLCASRMSGVPQETQYFGPGTRLLVL.

This chain links TRBV18 with TRBJ1-1; a weak D match, TRBD1 (5 bases). The length of the CDR3 is 15 residues. Germline values: CDR1 KGHSH, CDR2 LQKENI. Trimming stripped 3 bases from V and 0 bases from J, with 11 bases between. CDR3 in DNA: TGTGCCAGCTCACCGACAGAATTCATGAACACTGAAGCTTTCTTT. This sequence encodes CASSPTEFMNTEAFF. The variable domain in full, with the rest retrieved from reference TRBV18 and TRBJ1-1, is NAGVMQNPRHLVRRRGQEARLRCSPMKGHSHVYWYRQLPEEGLKFMVYLQKENIIDESGMPKERFSAEFPKEGPSILRIQQVVRGDSAAYFCASSPTEFMNTEAFFGQGTRLTVV.

The rearrangement uses TRBV4-1 and TRBJ1-6; D is ambiguous. The CDR3 contains 16 residues. The germline CDR1 and CDR2 sequences are MGHRA and YSYEKL. The V end was cut by 1 base, the J end by 6 bases, with 13 bases between. In DNA form, the CDR3 reads TGCGCCAGCAGCCAAGGGGTGGCAGGTTTTAATTCACCCCTCCACTTT. This gives the protein CASSQGVAGFNSPLHF.